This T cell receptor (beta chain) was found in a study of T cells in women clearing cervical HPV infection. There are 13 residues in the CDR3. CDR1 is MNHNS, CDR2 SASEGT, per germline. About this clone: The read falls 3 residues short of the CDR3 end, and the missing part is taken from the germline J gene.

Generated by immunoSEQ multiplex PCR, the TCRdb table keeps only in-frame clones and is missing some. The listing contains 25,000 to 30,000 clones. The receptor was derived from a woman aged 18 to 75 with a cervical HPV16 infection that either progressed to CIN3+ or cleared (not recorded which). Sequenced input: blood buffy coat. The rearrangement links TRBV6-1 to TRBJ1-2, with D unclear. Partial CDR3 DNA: TGTGCCAGCAGTGAAACAGTTTATGATACC. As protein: CASSETVYDT. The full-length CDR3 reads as CASSETVYDTYTF.